The 25 T cell receptor beta chains below come from one sample, sequenced in a study of shared clonotypes between healthy human individuals. Some clones are missing from TCRdb's copy, which holds only in-frame ones; the method was immunoSEQ multiplex PCR. This sample has about 380,000 clones; 90% to 98% occur once, and the top ten carry more than 0.3%. The sequenced sample consisted of memory CD8+ T cells sorted from blood. Subset here: CD45RO+ cells pooled with CCR7-negative TemRA cells. The receptors stem from a man aged 25 to 40 in good health.

V and J are TRBV30 and TRBJ2-7, with no clear D. Germline-derived CDR1 and CDR2 are GTSNPN and SVGIG (reference sequence). The CDR3 length is 14 residues. V lost 0 bases and J lost 9, with 18 bases in between. DNA for the CDR3: TGTGCCTGGAGTGTACCACTTGGGCGGATGGGGCAGTACTTC. It encodes CAWSVPLGRMGQYF.

In DNA form, the CDR3 reads TGCGCCAGCAGCCAAGGCCGACTAGCGGGAGGGCGGAACACCGGGGAGCTGTTTTTT. Amino acid sequence: CASSQGRLAGGRNTGELFF. V and J are TRBV4-1 and TRBJ2-2; 14 nucleotides align to TRBD2. Trimming cost V 1 base and J 1 base; bases outside gene matches: 5. The CDR3 runs 19 residues. Germline V lookup: CDR1 MGHRA, CDR2 YSYEKL.

The chain links TRBV12-5 to TRBJ2-7; 12 positions match TRBD2. This CDR3 spans 20 amino acids. Germline V gene data show CDR1 as LGHNT and CDR2 as FRNRAP. Losses at the gene ends were 0 bases for V and 6 bases for J; bases not matched to a gene: 18. CDR3 loop: CASGLVLGSSGRARGSEQYF. CDR3 coding DNA: TGTGCTAGTGGTTTGGTACTGGGATCTAGCGGGAGGGCCCGGGGGAGCGAGCAGTACTTC.

The chain carries TRBV5-4 and TRBJ2-7; 10 nucleotides line up with TRBD1. Trimming at V came to 7 bases and at J to 2 bases, leaving 12 bases not matched to a gene. The CDR3 contains 16 residues. Germline CDR1 reads SGHNT; CDR2 reads YYREEE (reference sequence). In nucleotides, the CDR3 is TGTGCCAGCGGACGAGGAACCGGGACAGGGGCCTACGAGCAGTACTTC. Encoded protein: CASGRGTGTGAYEQYF.

There are a few counts of this clone. Other nucleotide sequences in the sample specify the same CDR3. J is TRBJ1-5 and V is TRBV6-1, with 8 nucleotides matching TRBD1. The germline CDR1 and CDR2 sequences are MNHNS and SASEGT. With 1 base clipped from V and 1 base from J, the junction kept 0 bases outside the gene matches. The CDR3 extends over 15 amino acids. CDR3 residues: CASSEGQGSNQPQHF. The DNA of the CDR3 is TGTGCCAGCAGTGAAGGACAGGGGAGCAATCAGCCCCAGCATTTT.

This chain links TRBV5-1 with TRBJ2-2; no reliable D call. The V end was cut by 4 bases, the J end by 2 bases, with 18 bases between. This CDR3 region has 17 residues. Germline V gene data show CDR1 as SGHRS and CDR2 as YFSETQ. CDR3 in DNA: TGCGCCAGCAGCGACGGGCCCCAACGCCGTAACACCGGGGAGCTGTTTTTT. It codes for CASSDGPQRRNTGELFF.

This rearrangement joins TRBV7-9 to TRBJ2-7, with 8 bases aligning to TRBD2. J lost 4 bases, V lost 1 base, and 6 bases had no gene match. Germline V gene sequence: CDR1 SEHNR, CDR2 FQNEAQ (reference sequence). This CDR3 is built from 15 residues. The CDR3 DNA reads TGTGCCAGCAGCTTAGGAGCGGGGGTTTGGTACGAGCAGTACTTC. Translating gives CASSLGAGVWYEQYF. The full variable domain, in which reference TRBV7-9 and TRBJ2-7 provide the parts outside the CDR3, is DTGVSQNPRHKITKRGQNVTFRCDPISEHNRLYWYRQTLGQGPEFLTYFQNEAQLEKSRLLSDRFSAERPKGSFSTLEIQRTEQGDSAMYLCASSLGAGVWYEQYFGPGTRLTVT.

This chain joins TRBV6-1 and TRBJ2-5; D perhaps matches TRBD1 (6 bases). The germline V gene encodes CDR1 MNHNS and CDR2 SASEGT. The CDR3 is 13 residues long. V was clipped by 6 bases and J by 5 bases, with 13 bases between them. The CDR3 sequence is CASSGQRWETQYF. The CDR3 region has the DNA TGTGCCAGCAGCGGACAGAGGTGGGAGACCCAGTACTTC.

V gene TRBV28 combines with J gene TRBJ2-7; D might be TRBD1 (5 bases). Germline CDR1 is MDHEN and CDR2 is SYDVKM. The length of the CDR3 is 16 residues. The germline V and J ends were trimmed by 3 bases and 2 bases, with 17 bases remaining between them. DNA for the CDR3: TGTGCCAGCAGTTTTTTAGGATGGCAGGGAACCTACGAGCAGTACTTC. Translating gives CASSFLGWQGTYEQYF.

The chain carries TRBV5-8 and TRBJ2-7; 8 bases are a match to TRBD1. The CDR3 has 13 amino acids. CDR1 and CDR2 from the germline V gene are SGHTS and YDEGEE. With 4 bases clipped from V and 11 bases from J, the junction kept 11 bases outside the gene matches. The DNA of the CDR3 is TGTGCCAGCAGCACCCGGGGACAGGCAAAGGAGTACTTC. It codes for CASSTRGQAKEYF.

The table lists this clone with a few counts. The chain combines TRBV5-1 with TRBJ1-1; 8 positions match TRBD1. Germline-derived CDR1 and CDR2 are SGHRS and YFSETQ. The CDR3 is made up of 18 amino acids. Unmatched junction bases numbered 13, after V lost 1 base and J lost 2 bases. CDR3 in amino acids: CASSLNVGTGHINTEAFF. Here the CDR3 DNA reads TGCGCCAGCAGCTTGAACGTTGGGACAGGTCATATCAACACTGAAGCTTTCTTT.

On this clone: At one end, the junction sequence differs from germline, possibly due to a read error. V and J are TRBV25-1 and TRBJ1-2; D not resolved. CDR3 length: 11 residues. Looked up from germline, CDR1 is MGHDK and CDR2 is SYGVNS. CDR3 nucleotide sequence: TGTGCCAGCAGTGAATACCCGAGGACGTTCTTC. Protein product: CASSEYPRTFF.

This clone was detected a few times. The V and J genes are TRBV30 and TRBJ1-2; 8 nucleotides line up with TRBD1. This CDR3 has 11 residues. V trimming: 5 bases; J trimming: 4 bases; junction bases outside the gene matches: 0. Germline V gene data show CDR1 as GTSNPN and CDR2 as SVGIG (reference sequence). DNA of the CDR3: TGTGCCTGGGACAGGGGCTATGGCTACACCTTC. It is translated as CAWDRGYGYTF.

This clone was observed a single time. This sequence joins TRBV7-3 and TRBJ2-1; possibly TRBD2 for D (5 bases). CDR3 length: 15 amino acids. Germline CDR1 is SGHTA and CDR2 is FQGTGA. The V end was cut by 5 bases, the J end by 3 bases, with 14 bases between. The CDR3 region is CASSPGLVVYNEQFF. The CDR3 coding sequence is TGTGCCAGCAGCCCAGGACTGGTTGTCTACAATGAGCAGTTCTTC.

This rearrangement joins TRBV7-9 to TRBJ2-5, with a weak D call TRBD1 (6 bases). With 5 bases removed from V and 7 bases from J, the gap between germline ends came to 14 bases. The V gene's germline CDR1 is SEHNR and CDR2 FQNEAQ (reference sequence). CDR3 length: 13 residues. CDR3 amino acids: CASSPPAGVTQYF. CDR3 DNA sequence: TGTGCCAGCAGCCCCCCCGCAGGGGTGACCCAGTACTTC.

This chain connects TRBV27 to TRBJ2-2; D perhaps matches TRBD2 (5 bases). The V gene lost 2 bases and the J gene lost 7 bases, with 8 bases spanning the gap. The germline V gene encodes CDR1 MNHEY and CDR2 SMNVEV (reference sequence). CDR3 size: 13 residues. The CDR3 loop reads CASSLPGSGELFF. In DNA, the CDR3 is TGTGCCAGCAGTTTACCTGGGAGCGGGGAGCTGTTTTTT.

The chain couples TRBV7-2 to TRBJ2-3, with D possibly being TRBD2 (6 bases). Germline loops: CDR1 SGHTA, CDR2 FQGNSA. Between the trimmed V and J ends, which lost 3 bases and 4 bases, there was a span of 14 bases. This CDR3 comprises 15 residues. CDR3 sequence reads: CASSLEGSPPDTQYF. The CDR3 coding sequence is TGTGCCAGCAGCTTGGAGGGATCCCCCCCAGATACGCAGTATTTT.

The table lists this clone with a count of one. V and J are TRBV6-1 and TRBJ2-5, with TRBD1 identical over 9 bases. Per germline, CDR1 MNHNS and CDR2 SASEGT. The CDR3 contains 15 residues. V dropped 7 bases and J dropped 4; count of bases not matched to a gene: 10. CDR3 sequence reads: CASNKGDRVRETQYF. The DNA for the CDR3 is TGTGCCAGCAATAAAGGGGACAGGGTACGAGAGACCCAGTACTTC.

This rearrangement joins TRBV6-5 to TRBJ1-1, with a tentative D call TRBD1 (5 bases). The CDR3 loop spans 13 amino acids. CDR1 and CDR2 from the germline V gene are MNHEY and SVGAGI. V gave up 6 bases and J gave up 1 base, with 9 bases separating them. The CDR3 reads CASRSGQNTEAFF. The CDR3 DNA is TGTGCCAGCAGATCAGGACAGAACACTGAAGCTTTCTTT.

This chain connects TRBV25-1 to TRBJ2-1, with D perhaps TRBD1 (6 bases). The CDR3 is 16 amino acids. Trimming cost V 3 bases and J 1 base, with 13 bases left between them. Per the germline V gene, CDR1 is MGHDK and CDR2 is SYGVNS. The CDR3 here is CASSDPRQGSYNEQFF. As DNA, the CDR3 is TGTGCCAGCAGTGATCCTCGCCAGGGGTCCTACAATGAGCAGTTCTTC. Supplemented by reference TRBV25-1 and TRBJ2-1, the full variable domain reads EADIYQTPRYLVIGTGKKITLECSQTMGHDKMYWYQQDPGMELHLIHYSYGVNSTEKGDLSSESTVSRIRTEHFPLTLESARPSHTSQYLCASSDPRQGSYNEQFFGPGTRLTVL.

CDR3 loop: CASSYSTGIYEQYF. In DNA, the CDR3 is TGTGCCAGCAGTTACTCGACGGGGATTTACGAGCAGTACTTC. The chain has TRBV6-5 and TRBJ2-7, with a tentative D call TRBD2 (5 bases). Trimming cost V 0 bases and J 4 bases, with 10 bases left between them. The CDR3 spans 14 residues. Germline V gives CDR1 MNHEY, CDR2 SVGAGI.

This clone was observed a single time. CDR3 residues: CASSYSQRPGNTIYF. The CDR3 bases are TGTGCCAGCAGTTATAGTCAGAGACCTGGAAACACCATATATTTT. The rearrangement uses TRBV27 and TRBJ1-3; D ambiguous. Germline CDR1 and CDR2: MNHEY and SMNVEV (reference sequence). V shed 4 bases and J shed 2 bases, with 12 bases lying between them. This CDR3 contains 15 residues.

CDR3: CASSRAQNTEAFF. The CDR3 DNA sequence: TGTGCCAGCAGTCGCGCCCAGAACACTGAAGCTTTCTTT. This chain links TRBV28 with TRBJ1-1; D is unclear. In germline, CDR1 is MDHEN, CDR2 SYDVKM. The length of the CDR3 is 13 residues. V was clipped by 5 bases and J by 1 base, with 8 bases between them. The entire variable domain, with the rest obtained from reference TRBV28 and TRBJ1-1, is as follows: DVKVTQSSRYLVKRTGEKVFLECVQDMDHENMFWYRQDPGLGLRLIYFSYDVKMKEKGDIPEGYSVSREKKERFSLILESASTNQTSMYLCASSRAQNTEAFFGQGTRLTVV.

The chain is built from TRBV10-3 and TRBJ2-6; possible D gene TRBD1, 6 bases. The length of the CDR3 is 13 residues. The V gene lost 9 bases and the J gene lost 2 bases, with 8 bases spanning the gap. CDR1 and CDR2 (germline): ENHRY, SYGVKD. The CDR3 DNA sequence: TGTGCCATTCAGGGGACTGGGGCCAACGTCCTGACTTTC. It translates to CAIQGTGANVLTF.

V and J are TRBV28 and TRBJ2-6; TRBD1 matches at 9 bases. CDR1 is MDHEN and CDR2 is SYDVKM in the germline V gene. The junction had 4 bases not matched to a gene; V was cut back by 6 bases and J by 1 base. The CDR3 extends over 16 amino acids. DNA of the CDR3: TGTGCCAGCAGGGGACAGGGCACATCTGGGGCCAACGTCCTGACTTTC. It translates to CASRGQGTSGANVLTF. Based on the CDR3 plus reference TRBV28 and TRBJ2-6, the full variable domain is DVKVTQSSRYLVKRTGEKVFLECVQDMDHENMFWYRQDPGLGLRLIYFSYDVKMKEKGDIPEGYSVSREKKERFSLILESASTNQTSMYLCASRGQGTSGANVLTFGAGSRLTVL.